The present entry profiles one T cell receptor beta chain with its context. Its specificity is unknown. The sample comes from a study of cytomegalovirus exposure and HLA in healthy donors. The PCR made use of 60 Vbeta and 13 Jbeta primers. Original analysis: About 10 million shared chains were among approximately 87 million unique TCR beta chains counted in a later analysis. The assay was immunoSEQ multiplex PCR, and TCRdb's table has in-frame clones only and misses some. V and J calls and clone size are those listed in that table; D and trimming were worked out from the DNA. Found here are approximately 170,000 clones, 75% of them singletons; the top ten hold around 4.6%. The study, taken as a whole, reports: There were a few CMV-associated chains whose specificity for CMV antigens was confirmed in vitro.

This clonotype originated in a male donor in good health and CMV-seronegative. Input material: PBMCs.

CDR3 coding DNA: TGCGCCAGCAGCTTGGTCGGGGGGGCCTCGGGCATGAACACTGAAGCTTTCTTT. This encodes CASSLVGGASGMNTEAFF. V gene TRBV5-1 combines with J gene TRBJ1-1; maybe TRBD1 (6 bases). The V end lost 0 bases, the J end lost 0 bases, and 18 bases lay between the germline ends. The CDR3 is 18 residues long. Germline V gene sequence: CDR1 SGHRS, CDR2 YFSETQ.